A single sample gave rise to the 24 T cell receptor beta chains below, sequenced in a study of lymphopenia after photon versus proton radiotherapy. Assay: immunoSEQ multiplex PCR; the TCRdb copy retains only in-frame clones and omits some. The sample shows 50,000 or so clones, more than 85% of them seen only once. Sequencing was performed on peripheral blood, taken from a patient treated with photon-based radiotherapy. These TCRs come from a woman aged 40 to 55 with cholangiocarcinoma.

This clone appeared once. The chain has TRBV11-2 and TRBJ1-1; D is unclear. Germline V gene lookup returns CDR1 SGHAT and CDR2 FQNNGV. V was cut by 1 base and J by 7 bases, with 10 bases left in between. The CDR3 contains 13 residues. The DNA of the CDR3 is TGTGCCAGCAGCTTAGTCAGGAACGGTGAAGCTTTCTTT. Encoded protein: CASSLVRNGEAFF.

CDR3 in DNA: TGTGCCAGTAGTCTTGGACCCCCAAGCGAGCAGTACTTC. Protein product: CASSLGPPSEQYF. The V gene is TRBV19, the J gene TRBJ2-7; no clear D gene. Per the germline V gene, CDR1 is LNHDA and CDR2 is SQIVND (reference sequence). Trimming took 5 bases from V and 6 from J, leaving 14 bases between them. The CDR3 length is 13 residues.

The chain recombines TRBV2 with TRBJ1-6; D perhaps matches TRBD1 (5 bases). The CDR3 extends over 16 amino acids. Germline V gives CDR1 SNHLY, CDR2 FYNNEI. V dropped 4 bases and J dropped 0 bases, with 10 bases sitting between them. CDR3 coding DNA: TGTGCCAGCAGTGCCACCGACAGCTCCTATAATTCACCCCTCCACTTT. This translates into CASSATDSSYNSPLHF.

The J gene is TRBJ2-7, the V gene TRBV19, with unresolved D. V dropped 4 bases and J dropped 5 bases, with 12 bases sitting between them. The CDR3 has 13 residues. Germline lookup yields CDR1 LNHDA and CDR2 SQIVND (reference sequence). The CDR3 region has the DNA TGTGCCAGTAGTACCTCTCGGGTGGACGAGCAGTACTTC. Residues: CASSTSRVDEQYF. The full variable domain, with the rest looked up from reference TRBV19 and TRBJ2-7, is DGGITQSPKYLFRKEGQNVTLSCEQNLNHDAMYWYRQDPGQGLRLIYYSQIVNDFQKGDIAEGYSVSREKKESFPLTVTSAQKNPTAFYLCASSTSRVDEQYFGPGTRLTVT.

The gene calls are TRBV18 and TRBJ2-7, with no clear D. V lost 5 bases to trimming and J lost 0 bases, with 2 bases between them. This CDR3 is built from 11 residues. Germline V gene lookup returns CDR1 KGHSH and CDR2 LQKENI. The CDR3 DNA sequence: TGTGCCAGCTCAGGCTCCTACGAGCAGTACTTC. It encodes CASSGSYEQYF.

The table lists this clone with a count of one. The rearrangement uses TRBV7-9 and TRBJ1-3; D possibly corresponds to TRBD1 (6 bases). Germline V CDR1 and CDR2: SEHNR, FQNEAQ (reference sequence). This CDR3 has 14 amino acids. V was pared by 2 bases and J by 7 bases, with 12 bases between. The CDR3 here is CASSLSGAVNTIYF. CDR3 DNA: TGTGCCAGCAGCTTATCAGGGGCAGTCAACACCATATATTTT.

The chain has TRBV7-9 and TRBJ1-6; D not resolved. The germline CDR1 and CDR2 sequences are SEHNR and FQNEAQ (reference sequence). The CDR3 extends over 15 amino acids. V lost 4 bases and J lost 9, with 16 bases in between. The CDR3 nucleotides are TGTGCCAGCAGCTCCTCCCAGGTCTTCAGTTCACCCCTCCACTTT. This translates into CASSSSQVFSSPLHF.

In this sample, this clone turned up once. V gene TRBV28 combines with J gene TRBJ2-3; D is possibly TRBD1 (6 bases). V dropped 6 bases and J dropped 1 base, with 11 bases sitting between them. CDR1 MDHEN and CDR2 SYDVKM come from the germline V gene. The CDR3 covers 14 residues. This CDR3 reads CASRGHGGTDTQYF. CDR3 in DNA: TGTGCCAGCAGGGGACATGGCGGCACAGATACGCAGTATTTT.

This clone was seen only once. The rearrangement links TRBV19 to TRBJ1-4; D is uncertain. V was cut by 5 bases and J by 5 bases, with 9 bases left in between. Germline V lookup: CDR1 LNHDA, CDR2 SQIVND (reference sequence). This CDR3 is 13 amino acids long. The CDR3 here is CASSGRSNEKLFF. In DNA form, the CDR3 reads TGTGCCAGTAGTGGCAGGTCAAATGAAAAACTGTTTTTT.

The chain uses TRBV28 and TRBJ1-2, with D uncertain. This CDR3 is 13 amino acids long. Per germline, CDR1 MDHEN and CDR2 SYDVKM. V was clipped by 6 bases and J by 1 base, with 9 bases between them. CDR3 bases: TGTGCCAGCAGATATCCAAGTAACTATGGCTACACCTTC. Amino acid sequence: CASRYPSNYGYTF.

CDR3 in DNA: TGTGCCTGGAGTGGAGCGACGGACGGCTATGGCTACACCTTC. Translation: CAWSGATDGYGYTF. This sequence joins TRBV30 and TRBJ1-2; D call uncertain. Germline V gene lookup returns CDR1 GTSNPN and CDR2 SVGIG (reference sequence). Trimming shortened V by 1 base and J by 4 bases, and 13 bases separated the two germline ends. This CDR3 is 14 amino acids long.

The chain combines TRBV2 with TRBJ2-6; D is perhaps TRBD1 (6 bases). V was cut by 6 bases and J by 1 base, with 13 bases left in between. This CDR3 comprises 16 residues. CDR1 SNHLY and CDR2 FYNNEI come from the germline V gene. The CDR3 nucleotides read TGTGCCAGCAGGAGGGGGAAGGGATCTGGGGCCAACGTCCTGACTTTC. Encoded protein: CASRRGKGSGANVLTF.

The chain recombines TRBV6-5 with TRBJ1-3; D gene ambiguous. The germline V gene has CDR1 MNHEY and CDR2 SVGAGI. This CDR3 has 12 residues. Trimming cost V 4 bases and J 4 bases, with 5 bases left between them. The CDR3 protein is CASSSQGNTIYF. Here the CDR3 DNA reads TGTGCCAGCAGTTCACAGGGAAACACCATATATTTT.

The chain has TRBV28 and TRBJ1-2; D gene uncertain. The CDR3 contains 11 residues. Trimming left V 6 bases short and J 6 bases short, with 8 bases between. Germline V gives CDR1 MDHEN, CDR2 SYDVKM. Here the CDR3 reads CASRPSDGYTF. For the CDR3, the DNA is TGTGCCAGCAGACCTAGTGATGGCTACACCTTC.

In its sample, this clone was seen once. CDR3 region: CASSLVVAGVVTDTQYF. The CDR3 DNA reads TGCGCCAGCAGCTTGGTGGTAGCGGGAGTGGTTACAGATACGCAGTATTTT. The chain couples TRBV5-1 to TRBJ2-3, with TRBD2 matching 9 bases. Per germline, CDR1 SGHRS and CDR2 YFSETQ. The CDR3 contains 17 residues. After removal of 0 bases from V and 3 bases from J, the junction contained 8 bases not matched to a gene.

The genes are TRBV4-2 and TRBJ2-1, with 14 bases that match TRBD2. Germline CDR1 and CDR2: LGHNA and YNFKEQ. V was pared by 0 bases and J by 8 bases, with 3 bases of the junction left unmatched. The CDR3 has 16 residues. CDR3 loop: CASSQEGTSGSDEQFF. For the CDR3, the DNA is TGTGCCAGCAGCCAAGAAGGGACTAGCGGGAGTGATGAGCAGTTCTTC.

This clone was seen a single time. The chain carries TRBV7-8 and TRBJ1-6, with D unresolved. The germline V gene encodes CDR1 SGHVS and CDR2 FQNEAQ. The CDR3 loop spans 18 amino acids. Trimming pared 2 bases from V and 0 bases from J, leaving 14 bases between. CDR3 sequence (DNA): TGTGCCAGCAGCTTAAGGATATATCAGGACTCCTATAATTCACCCCTCCACTTT. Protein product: CASSLRIYQDSYNSPLHF.

CDR3 protein: CASSLRHGGEKLFF. The CDR3 DNA reads as TGTGCCAGCAGTTTGCGTCATGGCGGGGAAAAACTGTTTTTT. The rearrangement uses TRBV28 and TRBJ1-4; no reliable D call. Germline V CDR1 and CDR2: MDHEN, SYDVKM. This CDR3 contains 14 residues. The ends were cut back, 3 bases at V and 8 bases at J, with 13 bases in the middle.

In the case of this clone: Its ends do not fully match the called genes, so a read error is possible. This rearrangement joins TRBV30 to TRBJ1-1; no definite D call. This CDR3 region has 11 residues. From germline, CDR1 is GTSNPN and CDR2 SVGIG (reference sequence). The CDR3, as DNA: TGTGCCTGCCTAGTCGGCACTAAAGCTTTCTTT. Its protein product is CACLVGTKAFF.

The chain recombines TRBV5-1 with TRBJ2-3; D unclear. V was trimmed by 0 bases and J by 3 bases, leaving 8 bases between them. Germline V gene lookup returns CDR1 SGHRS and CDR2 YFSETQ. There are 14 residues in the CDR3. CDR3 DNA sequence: TGCGCCAGCAGCTTGGACAGTGGGACAGATACGCAGTATTTT. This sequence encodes CASSLDSGTDTQYF. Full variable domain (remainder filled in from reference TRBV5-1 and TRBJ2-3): KAGVTQTPRYLIKTRGQQVTLSCSPISGHRSVSWYQQTPGQGLQFLFEYFSETQRNKGNFPGRFSGRQFSNSRSEMNVSTLELGDSALYLCASSLDSGTDTQYFGPGTRLTVL.

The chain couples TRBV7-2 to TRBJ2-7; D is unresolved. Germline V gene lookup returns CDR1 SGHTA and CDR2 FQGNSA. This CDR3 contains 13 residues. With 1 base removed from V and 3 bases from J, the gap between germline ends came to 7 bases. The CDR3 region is CASSLGQIYEQYF. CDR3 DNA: TGTGCCAGCAGCTTAGGACAAATCTACGAGCAGTACTTC.

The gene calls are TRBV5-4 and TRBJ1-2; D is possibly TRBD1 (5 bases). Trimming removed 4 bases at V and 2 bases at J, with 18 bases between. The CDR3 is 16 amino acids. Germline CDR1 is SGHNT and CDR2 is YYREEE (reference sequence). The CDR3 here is CASSPAGREGNYGYTF. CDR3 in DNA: TGTGCCAGCAGCCCGGCGGGCAGGGAAGGGAACTATGGCTACACCTTC.

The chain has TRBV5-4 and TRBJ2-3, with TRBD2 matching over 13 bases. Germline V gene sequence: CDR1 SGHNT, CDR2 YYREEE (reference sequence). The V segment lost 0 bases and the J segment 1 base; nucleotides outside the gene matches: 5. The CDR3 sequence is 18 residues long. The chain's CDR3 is CASSLVLLAGGGTDTQYF. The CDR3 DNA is TGTGCCAGCAGCTTGGTGTTACTAGCGGGAGGGGGCACAGATACGCAGTATTTT.

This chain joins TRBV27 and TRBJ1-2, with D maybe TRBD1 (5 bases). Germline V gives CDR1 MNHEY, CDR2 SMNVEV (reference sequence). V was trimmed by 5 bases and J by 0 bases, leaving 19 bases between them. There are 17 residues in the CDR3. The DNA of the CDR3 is TGTGCCAGCAGTCCCAGGACACTTAATCCCGCTAACTATGGCTACACCTTC. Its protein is CASSPRTLNPANYGYTF.